This TCR beta chain was sequenced for a study of identical twins. Using its own MiXCR run on the 5' RACE reads, TCRdb lists one record per CDR3 protein. The profile shows just under 550,000 distinct CDR3 sequences, nearly 15% of them singletons. Study results and caveats: Interpretation of the results relied on cross-sectional statistical analysis and not on following the same donors.

This CDR3 spans 14 amino acids. A remark on this clonotype: Its antigen is unidentified.

This sample also belongs to another study, concerning yellow fever vaccine responses in identical twins.

This TCR was sampled from a woman between 18 and 29 years old in good health. Sequences were obtained from CD4+ T cells sorted from blood. This chain uses TRBV12-2 with TRBJ1-5. TRBV12-2 is a pseudogene. The CDR3 nucleotides are TGTGCAAGTCACTTAACGGCAGACAATCAGCCCCAGCATTTT. It translates to CASHLTADNQPQHF.